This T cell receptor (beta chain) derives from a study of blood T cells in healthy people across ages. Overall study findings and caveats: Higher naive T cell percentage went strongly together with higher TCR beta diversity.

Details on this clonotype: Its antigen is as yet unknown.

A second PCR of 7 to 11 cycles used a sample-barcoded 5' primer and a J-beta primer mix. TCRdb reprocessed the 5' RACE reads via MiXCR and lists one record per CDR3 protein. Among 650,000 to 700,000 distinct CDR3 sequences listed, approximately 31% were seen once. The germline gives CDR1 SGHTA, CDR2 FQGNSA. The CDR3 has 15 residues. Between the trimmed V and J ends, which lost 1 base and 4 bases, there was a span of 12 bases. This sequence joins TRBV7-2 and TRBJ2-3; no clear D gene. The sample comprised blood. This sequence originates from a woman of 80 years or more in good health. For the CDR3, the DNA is TGTGCCAGCAGCTTAGTCCAGGCTCGGTCAGATACGCAGTATTTT. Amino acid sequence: CASSLVQARSDTQYF.